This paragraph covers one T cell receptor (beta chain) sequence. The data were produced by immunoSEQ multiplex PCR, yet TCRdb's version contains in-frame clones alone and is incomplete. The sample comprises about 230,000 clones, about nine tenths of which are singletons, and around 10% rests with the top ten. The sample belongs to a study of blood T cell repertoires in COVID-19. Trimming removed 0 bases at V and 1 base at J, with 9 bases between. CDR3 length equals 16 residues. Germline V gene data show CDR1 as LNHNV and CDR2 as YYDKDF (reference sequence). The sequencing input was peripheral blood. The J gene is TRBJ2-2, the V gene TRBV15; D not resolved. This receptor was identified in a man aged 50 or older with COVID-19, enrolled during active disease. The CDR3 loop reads CATSRESYRNTGELFF. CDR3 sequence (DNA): TGTGCCACCAGCAGAGAGTCTTACAGGAACACCGGGGAGCTGTTTTTT.